The source of this T cell receptor (beta chain) is a study of tumor-infiltrating lymphocytes in primary liver carcinoma. Background on the study: Lesions, classed as T1-T3 N0M0, spanned about 4.2 to 11 cm across. Samples had roughly 3.65 to 7.5 million productive TCRbeta reads, comparable between tissue types.

Co-extracted RNA and DNA came from about 19-30 mg of unsorted bulk tissue. Total RNA (around 0.45 ug) served as template for TCR beta cDNA synthesis primed by a constant-region primer. Library construction for TCR beta comprised three nested multiplex PCR rounds performed with slightly modified ARM-PCR. TRBV1-TRBV30 forward primers and a C-beta reverse primer were used in the first two PCR rounds, which each ran for nine to ten cycles. TCRdb used MiXCR to reprocess the multiplex PCR reads, holding one entry per CDR3 protein. The table lists 90,000 to 140,000 distinct CDR3 sequences, 80% to 85% of them singletons, with approximately 21% in the top ten. The germline CDR1 and CDR2 sequences are MGHRA and YSYEKL. The CDR3 length is 24 residues. Trimming at V came to 4 bases and at J to 4 bases, leaving 35 bases not matched to a gene.

The sequencing sample was made of liver tumor tissue from sampling region 3. Subset: tumor region T3, left-lateral pole. This receptor was taken from a middle-aged man with primary liver carcinoma and hepatitis B virus infection. The chain is built from TRBV4-1 and TRBJ2-7; 9 nucleotides agree with TRBD2. The CDR3 loop is CASSRIEGQGRPTGASGKMYEQYF. CDR3 coding DNA: TGCGCCAGCAGCCGAATAGAGGGGCAGGGTCGCCCGACCGGGGCTAGCGGGAAGATGTACGAGCAGTACTTC.